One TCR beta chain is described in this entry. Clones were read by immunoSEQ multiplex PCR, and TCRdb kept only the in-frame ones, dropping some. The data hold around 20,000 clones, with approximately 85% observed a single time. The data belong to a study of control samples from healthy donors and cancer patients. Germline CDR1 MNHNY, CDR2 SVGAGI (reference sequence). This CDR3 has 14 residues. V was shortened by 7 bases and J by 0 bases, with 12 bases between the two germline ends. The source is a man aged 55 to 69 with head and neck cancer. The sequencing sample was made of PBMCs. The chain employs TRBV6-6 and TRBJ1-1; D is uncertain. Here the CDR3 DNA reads TGTGCCAGCACCTTACCTACCCTGAACACTGAAGCTTTCTTT. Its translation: CASTLPTLNTEAFF.